The clone carrying this T cell receptor beta chain was detected only a few times. Its antigen is unidentified. In germline, CDR1 is MNHEY, CDR2 SMNVEV (reference sequence). V shed 1 base, J shed 6 bases, and the junction held 2 bases outside the gene matches. The CDR3 extends over 14 amino acids. The data derive from a study of Graves' ophthalmopathy and Graves' hyperthyroidism. Across the study: Ophthalmopathy not arising within 18 months of follow-up defined hyperthyroidism as stable. Study-level points and caveats: The majority of expanded thyroid clonotypes above 0.001 frequency also occurred in blood.

CDR3 regions of TCR beta were amplified from RNA transcripts. An opening RT-PCR round employed HTBI primers and preceded a second-round multiplex PCR. TCRdb itself ran the multiplex PCR reads through MiXCR, one entry per CDR3 protein. There are 500,000 to 700,000 distinct CDR3 sequences in the sample; about 40% occur only once, and around 4.6% lies in the top ten. The sequenced sample consisted of peripheral blood or thyroid tissue (not recorded which). The sequence was collected from an adult man with Graves' hyperthyroidism. The chain joins TRBV27 to TRBJ1-1; 10 nucleotides agree with TRBD1. The CDR3 nucleotides read TGTGCCAGCAGTTTATTTGGGACAGGGGCTGAAGCTTTCTTT. Residues: CASSLFGTGAEAFF.